This T cell receptor (beta chain) was retrieved from a study of tumor-infiltrating lymphocytes in primary liver carcinoma. The input was 450 to 500 ng total RNA; TCR beta cDNA was made from it with a constant-region primer. Libraries for TCR beta were built through three nested multiplex PCR rounds, which together made up a slightly modified ARM-PCR procedure. With TRBV1-TRBV30 forward primers and a C-beta reverse primer, the first two PCR rounds were run for 10 cycles each. TCRdb used MiXCR to reprocess the multiplex PCR reads, holding one entry per CDR3 protein. The sample includes 150,000 to 200,000 distinct CDR3 sequences, 85% seen only once; the top ten take about a sixth. CDR3 length equals 14 residues. The germline gives CDR1 LGHNA, CDR2 YNFKEQ. Regarding this clonotype: Its cognate antigen is unknown. At one boundary the junction diverges from the germline segment, which might be a read error.

General study findings and limits: Just around 7.5-25% of top clones spanned all five tumor regions.

Co-extracting RNA and DNA was done with roughly 17-34 mg of unsorted bulk tissue as input. The study enrolled treatment-naive patients with chronic HBV infection. This receptor was obtained from a man aged 35-49 years with primary liver carcinoma and hepatitis B virus infection. The chain carries TRBV4-2 and TRBJ2-7; 7 bases are a match to TRBD1. The sequenced material came from tumor tissue from primary liver carcinoma. CDR3 nucleotides: TGTGCCAGCAGTCAAGCAACAGGGGCCTACCAGCAGTACTTC. Its translation: CASSQATGAYQQYF.